This TCR beta chain originates from a study of regulatory T cells in long-lasting Graves disease. With iRepertoire HTBI primers and Arm-PCR of CDR3 regions, TCR beta libraries were built. Using its own MiXCR run on the multiplex PCR reads, TCRdb lists one record per CDR3 protein. This table holds hundreds of thousands of distinct CDR3 sequences, about 16% found once. Germline CDR1 SNHLY, CDR2 FYNNEI. V was trimmed by 7 bases and J by 4 bases, leaving 13 bases between them. The CDR3 sequence is 13 residues long. The sample's time point: newly diagnosed GD, antithyroid drugs for less than 3 months. After RNA was extracted from PBMCs, the TCR library was made from it. This clonotype was detected ten times or more. Separately, the same data were catalogued under a study of T cells in Graves' hyperthyroidism and ophthalmopathy. That source notes: During a first-round RT-PCR of the TCR CDR3, the HTBI primer set was used.

Source: peripheral blood mononuclear cells (PBMCs), taken at new diagnosis, from a patient treated with antithyroid drugs. The chain joins TRBV2 to TRBJ1-2; D unclear. This clonotype originated in a woman aged 35-65 years with Graves disease. CDR3 region: CASTSGVSYGYTF. CDR3 DNA sequence: TGTGCCAGCACTTCGGGTGTTAGCTATGGCTACACCTTC.